This TCR beta chain is from a study of T cell responses to AZD1222 COVID-19 vaccine listed by TCRdb under 2021. The study in broad terms: A total of around 240 trial participants underwent TCR sequencing, of whom under 220 had received two doses of AZD1222 and approximately 25 had received two doses of the MenACWY control vaccine. Enrollment into the trials was organized by age into subgroups of 18-55, 56-69 and 70-plus years, and those subgroups contained 148, 28 and 57 TCR-sequenced participants, respectively.

This clone was seen only a few times. Its antigen specificity is not known. It has no much larger one-base neighbor in the sample; base qualities were not kept. Other DNA sequences in this sample translate to the same CDR3. The CDR3 regions of human TCRbeta chains were analyzed by immunosequencing. Processing in the source paper ran as follows. TCRs in the repertoires were compared against a reference library of SARS-CoV-2-specific TCRs that had been generated with the MIRA antigen-specificity platform. Breadth was defined as the fraction of unique TCRs that were SARS-CoV-2-associated. Depth was defined as the fraction of total T cells that were SARS-CoV-2-associated. Using the MIRA data, each spike-specific TCR was mapped to the spike region that the TCR reacts to and placed in a CD4 or CD8 class. Log10-transformed breadth and depth values were compared by one-way ANOVA with Sidak's multiple comparisons tests. Not all clones reach the TCRdb copy of this immuneACCESS table, which keeps in-frame sequences only. Checked studies attribute under half of the gap to unresolved V genes and leave the rest unexplained. From that table come the V and J calls and clone size; the DNA was used to work out D and trimming. This sample has approximately 150,000 clones in its table, and 85% to 95% of those were observed once. The ten top clones hold 0.7% to 1% of the sample.

The CDR1 and CDR2 encoded by the germline V gene (reference sequence) are SEHNR and FQNEAQ. V gives up 1 base and J gives up 3 bases, and the segment between their germline ends measures 5 bases. The CDR3 starts with the cysteine, ends with the phenylalanine, and has 13 residues. Only the CDR3 region is kept as DNA, spanning 39 bases read in frame from base 1. Results the study describes overall, beyond this receptor: The vaccine-associated CD4 TCRs covered the entire spike protein, and the dominant responses fell in regions 160-218 and 743-854. Nearly half of unique spike-specific TCRs reportedly recognized epitopes outside regions mutated in the B.1.351 and B.1.1.7 variants. After two AZD1222 doses, both the breadth and the depth of spike-specific TCRs were significantly higher than at day 0 and than in MenACWY recipients. Only a handful of AZD1222 recipients were SARS-CoV-2 seropositive at baseline, limiting conclusions about previously exposed vaccinees. Most participants were white British and females outnumbered males, and the authors suggested that clonal diversity may have been underestimated. The 56-69-year group was small, and its depth increase did not reach significance, likely because of low power. Because no day 14 peak-response samples were available, repertoires were characterized only after the peak T cell response.

The time point label, read with the paper, signifies: baseline before first vaccination. The sample's treatment or condition label, in plain terms: meningococcal conjugate vaccine given as trial control. Vaccinee samples were obtained from the UK trials COV001 and COV002, which included a single-blind randomized controlled phase 2/3 trial of AZD1222 (ChAdOx1 nCoV-19) in healthy adults. For TCRbeta chain sequencing, PBMC samples were collected from trial participants at day 0 and at day 28 after the second dose. Sequences were derived from peripheral blood, sampled on day 0 of MenACWY control vaccination. The chain joins TRBV7-9 to TRBJ2-3, with an unclear D gene assignment. The TCR originated in an adult in good health. The nucleotide sequence is given as TGTGCCAGCAGCTTAGGGGGAACAGATACGCAGTATTTT. This yields the protein CASSLGGTDTQYF.